This entry lists 27 T cell receptor beta chains sequenced from one sample in a study of T cells in Graves' hyperthyroidism and ophthalmopathy. Template material for amplifying TCR beta CDR3 regions consisted of RNA transcripts. A set of HTBI primers served as the primers for a first-round RT-PCR of the TCR CDR3. TCRdb itself ran the multiplex PCR reads through MiXCR, one entry per CDR3 protein. Among about 840,000 distinct CDR3 sequences listed, 38% were seen once. The sequencing sample was made of blood. These receptor sequences come from a man aged 18 to 35 with Graves' hyperthyroidism.

The chain carries TRBV12-3 or TRBV12-4 and TRBJ1-3, with D tentatively TRBD1 (5 bases). With 5 bases removed from V and 4 bases from J, the gap between germline ends came to 12 bases. This CDR3 has 14 residues. The chain's CDR3 is CASSLLGPGNTIYF. CDR3 coding DNA: TGTGCCAGCAGTCTTCTGGGACCGGGAAACACCATATATTTT.

This clonotype has a handful of counts. The chain is built from TRBV7-9 and TRBJ1-2; D uncertain. Germline V gene data show CDR1 as SEHNR and CDR2 as FQNEAQ (reference sequence). V was trimmed by 1 base and J by 5 bases, leaving 17 bases between them. CDR3 size: 16 residues. The CDR3 region has the DNA TGTGCCAGCAGCTTAGGGCGTTCGGGTATTTTTTATGGCTACACCTTC. Translation gives CASSLGRSGIFYGYTF.

This clonotype was seen only a few times. The chain has TRBV11-2 and TRBJ2-5, with D possibly TRBD2 on 7 matching bases. Germline CDR1 reads SGHAT; CDR2 reads FQNNGV. The germline V and J ends were trimmed by 3 bases and 3 bases, with 20 bases remaining between them. The CDR3 runs 17 residues. CDR3 nucleotides: TGTGCCAGCAGCTTCCTAGGGCGGGGGCTTCCCGAAGAGACCCAGTACTTC. This sequence encodes CASSFLGRGLPEETQYF.

Many counts were recorded for this clonotype. This chain uses TRBV7-2 with TRBJ1-5; D is unresolved. The ends were cut back, 1 base at V and 1 base at J, with 8 bases in the middle. The CDR3 runs to 15 residues. Germline loops: CDR1 SGHTA, CDR2 FQGNSA. CDR3 sequence reads: CASSLVGVSNQPQHF. The CDR3 coding sequence is TGTGCCAGCAGCTTAGTTGGGGTCAGCAATCAGCCCCAGCATTTT.

The V and J genes are TRBV19 and TRBJ1-1, with D uncertain. The V and J ends lost 4 bases and 5 bases respectively, with 14 bases between them. CDR3 length equals 14 residues. Germline loops: CDR1 LNHDA, CDR2 SQIVND (reference sequence). The CDR3 coding sequence is TGTGCCAGTAGTAATGTGGGGATCGGAACTGAAGCTTTCTTT. As protein: CASSNVGIGTEAFF.

This clonotype has a handful of counts. An end of the junction differs from the germline gene, which may be a read error. The chain recombines TRBV10-3 with TRBJ2-7, with 9 bases fitting TRBD1. CDR1 is ENHRY, CDR2 SYGVKD, per germline. The CDR3 runs to 13 residues. The CDR3 DNA reads TGTGCCAGCAGTCCGACAAGGACAGGGGATCAGTACTTC. Translated: CASSPTRTGDQYF.

The rearrangement joins TRBV7-2 to TRBJ1-1, with unresolved D. The CDR3 extends over 13 amino acids. V lost 11 bases and J 3 bases, leaving 16 bases between the germline ends. CDR1 is SGHTA, CDR2 FQGNSA, per germline. DNA of the CDR3: TGTGCCTCAGCGGAGTCTCCATACACTGAAGCTTTCTTT. Translating gives CASAESPYTEAFF.

At least ten counts were recorded for this clonotype. The chain couples TRBV19 to TRBJ2-2, with D tentatively TRBD1 (6 bases). Germline loops: CDR1 LNHDA, CDR2 SQIVND (reference sequence). V lost 9 bases to trimming and J lost 2 bases, with 13 bases between them. CDR3 length: 14 residues. The CDR3 here is CASRDNLNTGELFF. The CDR3 DNA reads as TGTGCCAGCCGGGACAACCTCAACACCGGGGAGCTGTTTTTT.

This clonotype was observed at least ten times. The chain uses TRBV11-3 and TRBJ1-2; TRBD1 is a possible D gene (6 bases). Germline values: CDR1 SGHNT, CDR2 YENEEA. The CDR3 has 14 residues. The V gene lost 5 bases and the J gene lost 5 bases, with 15 bases spanning the gap. As DNA, the CDR3 is TGTGCCAGCAGCAACGTAGGGGGAGGATATGGCTACACCTTC. Translation: CASSNVGGGYGYTF.

The chain joins TRBV20-1 to TRBJ1-1, with a tentative D call TRBD1 (6 bases). V was shortened by 0 bases and J by 1 base, with 18 bases between the two germline ends. The CDR3 contains 17 residues. Germline CDR1 DFQATT, CDR2 SNEGSKA (reference sequence). In DNA, the CDR3 is TGCAGTGCTAGAGATTCAGCCAGGGGAGTTGCGAACACTGAAGCTTTCTTT. It yields the protein CSARDSARGVANTEAFF.

The sample holds many counts of this clonotype. This chain links TRBV2 with TRBJ2-2; TRBD2 agrees at 11 bases. Trimming at V came to 6 bases and at J to 0 bases, leaving 9 bases not matched to a gene. The germline CDR1 and CDR2 sequences are SNHLY and FYNNEI. This CDR3 is 18 amino acids long. In DNA form, the CDR3 reads TGTGCCAGCAGCCATCAGGGACTAGCGGCGGCGAACACCGGGGAGCTGTTTTTT. This translates into CASSHQGLAAANTGELFF.

This clonotype was counted only a few times. The chain employs TRBV6-5 and TRBJ1-5, with D possibly being TRBD1 (6 bases). The ends were cut back, 0 bases at V and 3 bases at J, with 12 bases in the middle. Per the germline V gene, CDR1 is MNHEY and CDR2 is SVGAGI. The CDR3 totals 16 residues. CDR3 DNA sequence: TGTGCCAGCAGTTACTCCTCAGGGGCAAACAATCAGCCCCAGCATTTT. Translated: CASSYSSGANNQPQHF.

The chain uses TRBV10-3 and TRBJ2-3; D perhaps matches TRBD1 (5 bases). V was pared by 10 bases and J by 3 bases, with 11 bases between. Looked up from germline, CDR1 is ENHRY and CDR2 is SYGVKD. This CDR3 contains 12 residues. Here the CDR3 DNA reads TGTGCCACAAACCAGGGAACAGATACGCAGTATTTT. As protein: CATNQGTDTQYF.

V and J are TRBV19 and TRBJ2-6; D unclear. V gave up 5 bases and J gave up 5 bases, with 7 bases separating them. Looked up from germline, CDR1 is LNHDA and CDR2 is SQIVND (reference sequence). The CDR3 runs to 13 residues. CDR3 sequence reads: CASSSYRANVLTF. CDR3 coding DNA: TGTGCCAGTAGTTCATACAGGGCCAACGTCCTGACTTTC.

The table lists this clonotype with many counts. CDR3 protein: CASSLGKARGAGYTF. The CDR3 DNA is TGTGCCAGTAGTCTCGGGAAGGCACGCGGGGCTGGCTACACCTTC. V usage is TRBV19 and J usage is TRBJ1-2; perhaps TRBD1 as D (5 bases). The length of the CDR3 is 15 residues. Per germline, CDR1 LNHDA and CDR2 SQIVND (reference sequence). Trimming left V 5 bases short and J 7 bases short, with 20 bases between. The variable domain in full, completed from reference TRBV19 and TRBJ1-2, reads DGGITQSPKYLFRKEGQNVTLSCEQNLNHDAMYWYRQDPGQGLRLIYYSQIVNDFQKGDIAEGYSVSREKKESFPLTVTSAQKNPTAFYLCASSLGKARGAGYTFGSGTRLTVV.

The CDR3: CASSVSGGGVETQYF. In DNA form, the CDR3 reads TGTGCCAGCAGCGTTTCTGGGGGGGGCGTAGAGACCCAGTACTTC. The chain recombines TRBV9 with TRBJ2-5; tentative D call: TRBD2 (7 bases). The V gene lost 2 bases and the J gene lost 4 bases, with 15 bases spanning the gap. The CDR3 loop spans 15 amino acids. The germline V gene has CDR1 SGDLS and CDR2 YYNGEE.

This clonotype was seen many times. This chain joins TRBV15 and TRBJ2-2, with 9 bases fitting TRBD2. The CDR3 covers 16 residues. Germline V gives CDR1 LNHNV, CDR2 YYDKDF (reference sequence). The V gene end was trimmed by 4 bases and the J gene end by 4 bases; junction bases not matched to a gene: 7. The CDR3 spells CATSNHRTSATGELFF. CDR3 sequence (DNA): TGTGCCACCAGCAACCACCGGACTAGCGCCACCGGGGAGCTGTTTTTT.

The V and J genes are TRBV7-2 and TRBJ1-1; D possibly corresponds to TRBD1 (5 bases). CDR3 length: 15 residues. Looked up from germline, CDR1 is SGHTA and CDR2 is FQGNSA. The V gene lost 5 bases and the J gene lost 6 bases, with 19 bases spanning the gap. The CDR3 DNA reads as TGTGCCAGCAGCCCCCCAGGGAAGGGAGGGTCTGAAGCTTTCTTT. It is translated as CASSPPGKGGSEAFF.

Notes on this clonotype: One junction end disagrees with the germline gene, perhaps due to a read error. This sequence joins TRBV2 and TRBJ1-5; D is possibly TRBD1 (5 bases). This CDR3 contains 14 residues. Germline V lookup: CDR1 SNHLY, CDR2 FYNNEI. The CDR3 bases are TGTGCCAGCGGTGATTTAGGGGGCAATCAGCCCCAGCATTTT. It specifies CASGDLGGNQPQHF.

V and J are TRBV7-2 and TRBJ1-5; D gene unclear. CDR3 length equals 16 residues. Between the trimmed V and J ends, which lost 5 bases and 1 base, there was a span of 15 bases. The germline V gene has CDR1 SGHTA and CDR2 FQGNSA. This CDR3 reads CASSHRKGKSNQPQHF. The CDR3 coding sequence is TGTGCCAGCAGCCATCGGAAAGGGAAAAGCAATCAGCCCCAGCATTTT.

This clonotype showed up just once. This rearrangement joins TRBV2 to TRBJ1-4, with D possibly matching TRBD1 (6 bases). Between the trimmed V and J ends, which lost 6 bases and 4 bases, there was a span of 12 bases. The CDR3 is made up of 14 amino acids. Germline assignment: CDR1 SNHLY and CDR2 FYNNEI. The CDR3 here is CASRTGHLNEKLFF. The CDR3 nucleotides read TGTGCCAGCAGAACGGGACACCTTAATGAAAAACTGTTTTTT.

The sample holds a few counts of this clonotype. The CDR3 region has the DNA TGTGCCAGCAGGGGAAGTAGTAACACCGGGGAGCTGTTTTTT. It codes for CASRGSSNTGELFF. This rearrangement joins TRBV27 to TRBJ2-2; D is unresolved. The V end lost 6 bases, the J end lost 2 bases, and 10 bases lay between the germline ends. This CDR3 region has 14 residues. The germline V gene encodes CDR1 MNHEY and CDR2 SMNVEV (reference sequence).

This clonotype was recorded once. The rearrangement joins TRBV7-3 to TRBJ1-3, with D uncertain. Looked up from germline, CDR1 is SGHTA and CDR2 is FQGTGA. The CDR3 spans 15 residues. Trimming cost V 2 bases and J 3 bases, with 11 bases left between them. CDR3 sequence (DNA): TGTGCCAGCAGCTTAGGACTGGGATATGGAAACACCATATATTTT. The encoded protein is CASSLGLGYGNTIYF.

On this clonotype itself: With a much larger clone just one base away, this may be a read error. The CDR3 loop reads CASTPGTGYNSPLHF. Here the CDR3 DNA reads TGTGCCAGCACCCCCGGGACAGGGTATAATTCACCCCTCCACTTT. V gene TRBV9 combines with J gene TRBJ1-6; 9 bases fit TRBD1. The CDR3 totals 15 residues. Germline assignment: CDR1 SGDLS and CDR2 YYNGEE. V lost 6 bases, J lost 4 bases, and 5 bases stayed unmatched.

This clonotype has more than one count but fewer than ten. The V call is TRBV6-6, the J call TRBJ1-1; no definite D call. From germline, CDR1 is MNHNY and CDR2 SVGAGI (reference sequence). V was pared by 5 bases and J by 4 bases, with 11 bases between. This CDR3 spans 13 amino acids. CDR3 bases: TGTGCCAGCAGTGAAGCCAGGAGCACTGAAGCTTTCTTT. Amino acid sequence: CASSEARSTEAFF.

There are many counts of this clonotype. V gene TRBV7-2 combines with J gene TRBJ2-5; the D is unclear. The CDR3 extends over 12 amino acids. V lost 5 bases to trimming and J lost 2 bases, with 6 bases between them. Per the germline V gene, CDR1 is SGHTA and CDR2 is FQGNSA. CDR3 nucleotides: TGTGCCAGCAGCCCCCATCAAGAGACCCAGTACTTC. This encodes CASSPHQETQYF.

This clonotype has a count of ten or more. The V and J genes are TRBV9 and TRBJ1-2; maybe TRBD1 (5 bases). V was clipped by 2 bases and J by 6 bases, with 11 bases between them. CDR1 and CDR2 (germline): SGDLS, YYNGEE. The CDR3 sequence is 13 residues long. CDR3 DNA: TGTGCCAGCAGCGTGTATAGGGACGATGGCTACACCTTC. Protein: CASSVYRDDGYTF.